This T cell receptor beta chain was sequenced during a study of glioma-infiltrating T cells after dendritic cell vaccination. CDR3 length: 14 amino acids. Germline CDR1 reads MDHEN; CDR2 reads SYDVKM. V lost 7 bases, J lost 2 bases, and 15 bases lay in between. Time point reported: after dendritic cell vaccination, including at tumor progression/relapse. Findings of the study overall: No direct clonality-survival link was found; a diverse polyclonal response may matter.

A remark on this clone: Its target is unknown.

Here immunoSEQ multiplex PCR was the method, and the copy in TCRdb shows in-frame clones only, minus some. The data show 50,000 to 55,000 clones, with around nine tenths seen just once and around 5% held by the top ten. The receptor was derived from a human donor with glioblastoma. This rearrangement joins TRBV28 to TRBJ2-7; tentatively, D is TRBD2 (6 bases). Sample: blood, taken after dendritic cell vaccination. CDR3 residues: CASTLGGATYEQYF. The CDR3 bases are TGTGCCAGCACCTTGGGCGGGGCGACCTACGAGCAGTACTTC. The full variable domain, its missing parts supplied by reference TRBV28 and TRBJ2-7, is DVKVTQSSRYLVKRTGEKVFLECVQDMDHENMFWYRQDPGLGLRLIYFSYDVKMKEKGDIPEGYSVSREKKERFSLILESASTNQTSMYLCASTLGGATYEQYFGPGTRLTVT.